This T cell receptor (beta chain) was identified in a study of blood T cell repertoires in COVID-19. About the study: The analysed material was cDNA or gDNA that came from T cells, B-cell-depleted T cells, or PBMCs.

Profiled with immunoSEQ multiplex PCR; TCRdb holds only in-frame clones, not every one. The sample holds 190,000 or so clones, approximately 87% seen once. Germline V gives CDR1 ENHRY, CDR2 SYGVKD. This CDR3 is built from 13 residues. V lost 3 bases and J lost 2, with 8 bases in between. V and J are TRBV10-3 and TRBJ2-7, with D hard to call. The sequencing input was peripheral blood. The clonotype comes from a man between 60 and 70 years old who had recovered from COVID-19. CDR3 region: CAISDRYPYEQYF. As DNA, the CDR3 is TGTGCCATCAGTGACCGGTATCCCTACGAGCAGTACTTC.